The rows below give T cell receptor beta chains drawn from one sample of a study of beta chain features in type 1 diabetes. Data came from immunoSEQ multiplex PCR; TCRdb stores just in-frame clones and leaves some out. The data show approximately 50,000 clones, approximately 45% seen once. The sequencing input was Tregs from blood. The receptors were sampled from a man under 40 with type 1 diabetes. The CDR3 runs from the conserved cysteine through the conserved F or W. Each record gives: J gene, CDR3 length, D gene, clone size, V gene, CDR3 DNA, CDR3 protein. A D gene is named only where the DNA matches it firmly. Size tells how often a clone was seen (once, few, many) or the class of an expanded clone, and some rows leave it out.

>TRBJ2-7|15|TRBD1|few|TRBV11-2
TGTGCCAGCAGCTACCGACAGGGGCTGACCTACGAGCAGTACTTC
CASSYRQGLTYEQYF
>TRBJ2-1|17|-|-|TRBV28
TGTGCCAGCAGTTTCGGGGGTTATAACGGCTCCTACAATGAGCAGTTCTTC
CASSFGGYNGSYNEQFF
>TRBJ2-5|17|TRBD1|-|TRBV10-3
TGTGCCATCAGTGAGTCGGGAGTTGCAGGGGGCGCGGAGACCCAGTACTTC
CAISESGVAGGAETQYF
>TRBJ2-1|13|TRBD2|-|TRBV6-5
TGTGCCAGTAGACTAGCGGGAGACAATGAGCAGTTCTTC
CASRLAGDNEQFF
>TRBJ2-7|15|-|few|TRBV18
TGTGCCAGCTCACCTAGACAGGGACTCCCCTACGAGCAGTACTTC
CASSPRQGLPYEQYF
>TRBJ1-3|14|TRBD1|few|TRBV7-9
TGTGCCAGCAGCCAGGACAGGGGACTGAACACCATATATTTT
CASSQDRGLNTIYF
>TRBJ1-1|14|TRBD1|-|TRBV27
TGTGCCAGCAGAAAAGGACAGGAGAACACTGAAGCTTTCTTT
CASRKGQENTEAFF
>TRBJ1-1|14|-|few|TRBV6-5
TGTGCCAGCAGACCCGAAAGCGATATCATCGGAGCTTTCTTT
CASRPESDIIGAFF
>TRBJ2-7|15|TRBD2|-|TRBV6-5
TGTGCCAGCAGGGGAGGGACTAGCGGGAGCCACGAGCAGTACTTC
CASRGGTSGSHEQYF
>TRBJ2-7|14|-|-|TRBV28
TGTGCCAGCATCCCCCGGACAGCGGCCTACGAGCAGTACTTC
CASIPRTAAYEQYF
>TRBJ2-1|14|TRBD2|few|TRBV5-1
TGCGCCAGCAGCTTGAGGACTAGCGGGATCGAGCAGTTCTTC
CASSLRTSGIEQFF
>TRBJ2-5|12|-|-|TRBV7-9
TGTGCCAGCACCAAAGAGGGCTCCAAGCAGTACTTC
CASTKEGSKQYF
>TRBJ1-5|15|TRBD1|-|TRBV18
TGTGCCAGCTCTCTTTCAGACAGGGGGCTTCAGCCCCAGCATTTT
CASSLSDRGLQPQHF
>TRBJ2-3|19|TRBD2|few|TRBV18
TGTGCCAGCTCACCAGGGCTAGCGGGAGGGCCGGAGTCATCAGATACGCAGTATTTT
CASSPGLAGGPESSDTQYF
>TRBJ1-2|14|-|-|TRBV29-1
TGCAGCGTTGAACGGGGGAGCCACAGCTATGGCTACACCTTC
CSVERGSHSYGYTF
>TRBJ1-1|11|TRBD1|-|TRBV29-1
TGCAGCGTTGGGACAGGGTTTGAAGCTTTCTTT
CSVGTGFEAFF
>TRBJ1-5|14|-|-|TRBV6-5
TGTGCCAGCGGGAGGGCTACTAGCAATCAGCCCCAGCATTTT
CASGRATSNQPQHF
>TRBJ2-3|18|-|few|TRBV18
TGTGCCAGCTCACTACGAATGACTCTAGCCGAAAGCACAGATACGCAGTATTTT
CASSLRMTLAESTDTQYF
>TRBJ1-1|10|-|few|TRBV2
TGTGCCAGCAGAGGCGGTGAAGCTTTCTTT
CASRGGEAFF
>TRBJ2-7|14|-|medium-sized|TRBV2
TGTGCCAGCAGACTACAAGACTCCCCGATCGAGCAGTACTTC
CASRLQDSPIEQYF
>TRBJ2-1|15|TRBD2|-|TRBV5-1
TGCGCCAGCAGCTTGGCGGGAGGGGCCTACAATGAGCAGTTCTTC
CASSLAGGAYNEQFF
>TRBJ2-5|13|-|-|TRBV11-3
TGTGCCAGCAGCCGACAGTACCAAGAGACCCAGTACTTC
CASSRQYQETQYF
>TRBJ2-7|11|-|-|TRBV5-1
TGCGCCAGCAGCGCGCTCTCCGAGCAGTACTTC
CASSALSEQYF
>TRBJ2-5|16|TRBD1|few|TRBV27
TGTGCCAGCAGACCGGGACAGCACCGTTTTCAAGAGACCCAGTACTTC
CASRPGQHRFQETQYF
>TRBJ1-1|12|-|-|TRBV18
TGTGCCAGCTCACCAGAGCCGGGAGAAGCTTTCTTT
CASSPEPGEAFF
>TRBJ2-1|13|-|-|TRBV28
TGTGCCAGCAGTTCTAGGAATGACAATGAGCAGTTCTTC
CASSSRNDNEQFF
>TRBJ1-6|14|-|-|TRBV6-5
TGTGCCAGCAGCTCTGACAGGAAGGATTCACCCCTCCACTTT
CASSSDRKDSPLHF
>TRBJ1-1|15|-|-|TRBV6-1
TGTGCCAGCAGTGCCTACACAGGAAGGAACACTGAAGCTTTCTTT
CASSAYTGRNTEAFF
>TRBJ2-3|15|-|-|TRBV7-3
TGTGCCAGCAGCTTAATCAGCGGTAGCACAGATACGCAGTATTTT
CASSLISGSTDTQYF
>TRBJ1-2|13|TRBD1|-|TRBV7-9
TGTGCCAGCAGCCACAGGACAGGGACCGGCTACACCTTC
CASSHRTGTGYTF
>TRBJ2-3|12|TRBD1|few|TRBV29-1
TGCAGCGTAGACAGGGTTCGAGATACGCAGTATTTT
CSVDRVRDTQYF
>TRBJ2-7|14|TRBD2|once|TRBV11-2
TGTGCCACCAGGCAATGGCGGGAGAGCTACGAGCAGTACTTC
CATRQWRESYEQYF
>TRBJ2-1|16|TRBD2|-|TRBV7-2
TGTGCCAGCAGCACCCGACTAGCGGGAGGGCCCTATGAGCAGTTCTTC
CASSTRLAGGPYEQFF
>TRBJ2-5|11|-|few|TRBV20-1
TGCACTAGTGGGACTCAAGAGACCCAGTACTTC
CTSGTQETQYF
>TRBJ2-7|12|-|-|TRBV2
TGTGCCAGCAGTGTGCAGGGGAACGAGCAGTACTTC
CASSVQGNEQYF
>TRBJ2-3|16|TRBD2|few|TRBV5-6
TGTGCCAGCAGCCTACTCCTACTAGCGGTTACAGATACGCAGTATTTT
CASSLLLLAVTDTQYF
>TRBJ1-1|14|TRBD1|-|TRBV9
TGTGCCAGCAGCCGGGACAGCCAGAACACTGAAGCTTTCTTT
CASSRDSQNTEAFF
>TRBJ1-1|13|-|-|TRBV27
TGTGCCAGCAGTTTAAGAAGGGAGCTTGAAGCTTTCTTT
CASSLRRELEAFF
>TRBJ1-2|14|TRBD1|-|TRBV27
TGTGCCAGCAGTACCCTCCAGGGGGCGGAGGGCTACACCTTC
CASSTLQGAEGYTF
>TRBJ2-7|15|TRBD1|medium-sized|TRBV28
TGTGCCAGCAGCACGTCTGGACAGGGCTCGGGCGAGCAGTACTTC
CASSTSGQGSGEQYF
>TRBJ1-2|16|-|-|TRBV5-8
TGTGCCAGCAGCTCGAAGGGCAGGGCCCAGAACTATGGCTACACCTTC
CASSSKGRAQNYGYTF
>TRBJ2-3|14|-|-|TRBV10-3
TGTGCCATCAGTGAAGGCGCGGGTGGGGATACGCAGTATTTT
CAISEGAGGDTQYF
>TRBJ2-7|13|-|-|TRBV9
TGTGCCAGCAGCCAAAACGGGGTACACGAGCAGTACTTC
CASSQNGVHEQYF
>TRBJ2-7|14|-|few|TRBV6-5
TGTGCCAGCATCGGAGACAGACCTTTCTACGAGCAGTACTTC
CASIGDRPFYEQYF
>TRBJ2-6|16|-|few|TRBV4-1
TGCGCCAGCAGCCTTGGCGGTAACTCTGGGGCCAACGTCCTGACTTTC
CASSLGGNSGANVLTF